This T cell receptor beta chain was found in a study of regulatory T cells in long-lasting Graves disease. Findings and limits, study-wide: Persistent disease preferred TRBV28, TRBJ1-2 and TRBJ2-5; new disease, TRBV20-1 and TRBJ2-1. Persistent Graves' cases showed lower TCR diversity than newly diagnosed cases.

Time point in this sample: persistent/refractory GD, antithyroid drugs over 5 years with positive TRAb. Isolated PBMC RNA provided the starting material for the TCR library. From an endocrinology department in Xi'an, China, came the patients. As regards this clonotype: Its antigen is unknown.

The CDR3 covers 18 residues. Losses at the gene ends were 4 bases for V and 1 base for J; bases not matched to a gene: 4. TCR beta libraries were built with iRepertoire HTBI primers and Arm-PCR of CDR3 regions. TCRdb re-called the multiplex PCR reads with MiXCR, one entry per CDR3 protein. The data show 400,000 to 450,000 distinct CDR3 sequences, roughly a quarter seen once. This sequence was found in a female donor with Graves disease. Sequenced material: peripheral blood mononuclear cells (PBMCs), taken when the disease was refractory, from a patient treated with antithyroid drugs. The rearrangement joins TRBV12-3 or TRBV12-4 to TRBJ2-2; 15 bases agree with TRBD2. The CDR3 here is CASSSGTSGRLNTGELFF. The CDR3 DNA reads TGTGCCAGCAGTTCCGGGACTAGCGGGAGGTTGAACACCGGGGAGCTGTTTTTT.